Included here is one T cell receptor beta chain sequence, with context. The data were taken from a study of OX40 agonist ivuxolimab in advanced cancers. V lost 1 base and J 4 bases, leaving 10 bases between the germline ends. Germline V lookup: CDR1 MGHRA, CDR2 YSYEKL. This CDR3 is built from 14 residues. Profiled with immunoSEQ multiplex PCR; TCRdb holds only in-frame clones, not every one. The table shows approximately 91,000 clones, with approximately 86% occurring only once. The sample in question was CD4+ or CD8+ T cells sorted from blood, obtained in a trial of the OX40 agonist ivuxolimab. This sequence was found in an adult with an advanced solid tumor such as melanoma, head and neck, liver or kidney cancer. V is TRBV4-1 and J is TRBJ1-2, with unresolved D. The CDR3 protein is CASSQVGWGYGYTF. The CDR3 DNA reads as TGCGCCAGCAGCCAAGTTGGGTGGGGCTATGGCTACACCTTC.